A selection of T cell receptor beta chains follows, all from one sample in a study of cytomegalovirus exposure and HLA in healthy donors. The assay was immunoSEQ multiplex PCR, and TCRdb's table has in-frame clones only and misses some. The table has 150,000 to 170,000 clones, approximately 75% seen once. Material for sequencing was PBMCs. All receptors derive from a man aged 18 to 29 in good health and CMV-seronegative. The CDR3 runs from the conserved cysteine through the conserved F or W. The D gene is left open where the match is weak. A row's size may be missing; if present it is once, few, many or a size class.

d_call	v_call	j_call	cdr3_length	clone_size	cdr3_aa	cdr3_nt
TRBD1	TRBV5-1	TRBJ2-5	15	.	CASSLGTGAQETQYF	TGCGCCAGCAGCTTGGGTACAGGGGCCCAAGAGACCCAGTACTTC
TRBD2	TRBV7-9	TRBJ2-2	17	few	CASRPPWTSGGTGELFF	TGTGCCAGCAGGCCCCCATGGACTAGCGGGGGGACCGGGGAGCTGTTTTTT
TRBD1	TRBV11-2	TRBJ1-2	15	.	CASTQMGQEGYGYTF	TGTGCCAGCACCCAAATGGGACAGGAAGGCTATGGCTACACCTTC
.	TRBV4-1	TRBJ2-1	17	few	CASSQGGVIRVYNEQFF	TGCGCCAGCAGCCAAGGGGGGGTAATTCGAGTTTACAATGAGCAGTTCTTC
.	TRBV7-9	TRBJ1-1	13	.	CASSQGQNTEAFF	TGTGCCAGCAGCCAGGGGCAGAACACTGAAGCTTTCTTT
.	TRBV15	TRBJ2-7	14	.	CATSRGGVTYEQYF	TGTGCCACCAGCAGGGGCGGGGTAACCTACGAGCAGTACTTC
.	TRBV9	TRBJ2-1	15	few	CASSPEGWGLQEQFF	TGTGCCAGCAGCCCAGAAGGGTGGGGCCTTCAGGAGCAGTTCTTC
.	TRBV4-1	TRBJ1-2	15	.	CASSQGGDGLDGYTF	TGCGCCAGCAGCCAAGGGGGAGACGGGCTCGATGGCTACACCTTC
TRBD1	TRBV2	TRBJ1-2	12	.	CANRDRGLGYTF	TGTGCCAACAGAGACAGGGGGCTCGGCTACACCTTC
.	TRBV7-7	TRBJ1-1	13	.	CASSLVQNTEAFF	TGTGCTAGCAGCTTAGTCCAGAACACTGAAGCTTTCTTT
TRBD1	TRBV15	TRBJ2-2	18	few	CATSRDRWTGLNTGELFF	TGTGCCACCAGCAGAGATAGGTGGACAGGGCTAAACACCGGGGAGCTGTTTTTT
.	TRBV4-3	TRBJ1-3	16	.	CASSQDQYSSGNTIYF	TGCGCCAGCAGCCAAGATCAATACAGCTCTGGAAACACCATATATTTT
.	TRBV7-9	TRBJ1-1	16	.	CASSLLMGQKHTEAFF	TGTGCCAGCAGCTTATTAATGGGGCAGAAACACACTGAAGCTTTCTTT
TRBD1	TRBV28	TRBJ2-2	18	.	CASRQLTFRDRNTGELFF	TGTGCCAGCAGACAACTTACTTTCCGGGACAGGAACACCGGGGAGCTGTTTTTT
TRBD2	TRBV7-9	TRBJ2-3	18	few	CSSSLPFESGGAPDTQYF	TGTTCCAGCAGCTTACCCTTCGAGAGCGGGGGGGCCCCAGATACGCAGTATTTT
TRBD1	TRBV5-1	TRBJ1-5	17	.	CASSLGDRDYSNQPQHF	TGCGCCAGCAGCTTGGGGGACAGGGATTATAGCAATCAGCCCCAGCATTTT
TRBD1	TRBV6-1	TRBJ1-5	17	.	CASSAPPGQGADQPQHF	TGTGCCAGCAGTGCACCGCCGGGACAGGGGGCGGATCAGCCCCAGCATTTT
.	TRBV5-6	TRBJ1-6	16	.	CASSLLSRGRYSPLHF	TGTGCCAGCAGCTTGTTGTCTCGAGGAAGATATTCACCCCTCCACTTT
.	TRBV25-1	TRBJ1-2	13	.	CASSDAGRGGYTF	TGTGCCAGCAGTGACGCGGGCAGAGGGGGCTACACCTTC
.	TRBV7-2	TRBJ1-4	14	.	CASSRGGVGEKLFF	TGTGCCAGCAGCCGAGGGGGAGTTGGTGAAAAACTGTTTTTT
.	TRBV5-1	TRBJ2-5	13	.	CASNERDSETQYF	TGCGCCAGCAACGAACGGGACTCCGAGACCCAGTACTTC
TRBD1	TRBV5-1	TRBJ2-5	14	.	CASSPGQGQGPQYF	TGCGCCAGCAGCCCCGGACAGGGCCAGGGTCCCCAGTACTTC
TRBD1	TRBV11-2	TRBJ1-4	16	once	CASSQRTGGVNEKLFF	TGTGCCAGCAGCCAAAGGACAGGGGGCGTTAATGAAAAACTGTTTTTT
TRBD1	TRBV6-8	TRBJ1-4	15	once	CASSYSDRGSEKLFF	TGTGCCAGCAGTTACTCCGACAGGGGAAGCGAAAAACTGTTTTTT
TRBD1	TRBV19	TRBJ1-4	12	.	CASSAHRGKLFF	TGTGCCAGTAGTGCCCACAGGGGAAAACTGTTTTTT
.	TRBV4-1	TRBJ2-1	16	.	CASSPRIFEAANEQFF	TGCGCCAGCAGCCCTCGTATCTTCGAGGCGGCCAATGAGCAGTTCTTC
.	TRBV5-1	TRBJ2-7	14	.	CASSLLGATYEQYF	TGCGCCAGCAGCTTGCTAGGGGCCACCTACGAGCAGTACTTC
.	TRBV6-4	TRBJ1-1	15	.	CASSESLGTGREAFF	TGTGCCAGCAGTGAAAGTCTTGGGACTGGAAGAGAAGCTTTCTTT
.	TRBV7-9	TRBJ1-1	15	.	CSSSLDILGMTEAFF	TGTTCCAGCAGCTTAGATATCCTAGGTATGACTGAAGCTTTCTTT
.	TRBV6-1	TRBJ1-1	13	.	CASNGQRLGEAFF	TGTGCCAGCAATGGGCAACGCTTAGGTGAAGCTTTCTTT
.	TRBV19	TRBJ1-5	15	.	CASSIWQGGRQPQHF	TGTGCCAGTAGTATATGGCAGGGAGGCCGGCAGCCCCAGCATTTT
TRBD1	TRBV6-4	TRBJ1-2	16	few	CASSDSIGTGSGGYTF	TGTGCCAGCAGTGACTCGATAGGGACAGGGTCGGGAGGCTACACCTTC
.	TRBV16	TRBJ1-1	14	.	CASSQDNWNTEAFF	TGTGCCAGCTCTCAGGACAACTGGAACACTGAAGCTTTCTTT
TRBD1	TRBV5-6	TRBJ2-2	16	.	CASSLAAGGFTGELFF	TGTGCCAGCAGCTTGGCGGCAGGGGGCTTCACCGGGGAGCTGTTTTTT
TRBD1	TRBV2	TRBJ1-5	13	.	CASTQGARQPQHF	TGTGCCAGCACTCAGGGGGCAAGGCAGCCCCAGCATTTT
.	TRBV2	TRBJ1-1	12	.	CASSTGNTEAFF	TGTGCCAGCAGCACAGGGAACACTGAAGCTTTCTTT
TRBD2	TRBV6-4	TRBJ2-3	17	.	CASSDTQGAGGLDTQYF	TGTGCCAGCAGTGACACCCAGGGAGCGGGGGGGCTCGATACGCAGTATTTT
TRBD2	TRBV4-2	TRBJ2-3	17	.	CASSPSSGGAGADTQYF	TGTGCCAGCAGCCCGTCTAGCGGGGGGGCAGGAGCAGATACGCAGTATTTT
.	TRBV25-1	TRBJ1-6	14	.	CASSQGSYNSPLHF	TGTGCCAGCAGTCAGGGCTCCTATAATTCACCCCTCCACTTT
.	TRBV7-9	TRBJ1-1	11	.	CASSPGGGAFF	TGTGCCAGCAGCCCTGGCGGTGGAGCTTTCTTT
.	TRBV2	TRBJ2-6	18	.	CASSDPGQSFPGANVLTF	TGTGCCAGCAGTGATCCAGGACAGTCTTTTCCTGGGGCCAACGTCCTGACTTTC
TRBD1	TRBV7-8	TRBJ1-2	16	few	CASSLFWGTGGYGYTF	TGTGCCAGCAGCTTATTTTGGGGAACAGGGGGTTATGGCTACACCTTC
TRBD2	TRBV6-6	TRBJ2-5	16	.	CASSYSVSSGGETQYF	TGTGCCAGCAGTTACTCGGTCTCTAGCGGGGGTGAGACCCAGTACTTC
.	TRBV5-8	TRBJ1-6	15	.	CASSLEGGGGSPLHF	TGTGCCAGCAGCTTGGAAGGGGGTGGCGGATCACCCCTCCACTTT
TRBD1	TRBV6-5	TRBJ1-2	14	.	CASTRQGAGYGYTF	TGTGCCAGCACCCGACAGGGGGCAGGATATGGCTACACCTTC
TRBD1	TRBV6-5	TRBJ1-1	14	.	CASSLGQGGTEAFF	TGTGCCAGCAGTCTGGGACAGGGGGGTACTGAAGCTTTCTTT
.	TRBV5-1	TRBJ2-2	13	.	CASSYGQAGELFF	TGCGCCAGCAGCTATGGACAAGCCGGGGAGCTGTTTTTT
.	TRBV6-1	TRBJ1-2	12	few	CASSDEPYGYTF	TGTGCCAGCAGTGACGAGCCCTATGGCTACACCTTC
.	TRBV20-1	TRBJ2-7	11	.	CSAPPRYEQYF	TGCAGTGCCCCCCCGCGCTACGAGCAGTACTTC
.	TRBV19	TRBJ1-5	13	once	CASSTGIDQPQHF	TGTGCCAGTAGTACCGGGATTGATCAGCCCCAGCATTTT
.	TRBV2	TRBJ2-4	11	once	CASSAENSQYF	TGTGCCAGCAGTGCAGAAAACAGTCAGTACTTC
.	TRBV5-5	TRBJ1-2	13	.	CASSADTHYGYTF	TGTGCCAGCAGCGCGGACACTCACTATGGCTACACCTTC
TRBD2	TRBV9	TRBJ2-5	17	.	CASSVGETLAGGAKLYF	TGTGCCAGCAGCGTAGGGGAGACACTAGCGGGGGGAGCAAAATTGTACTTC
TRBD1	TRBV4-3	TRBJ1-4	15	.	CASSQFPFDREKLFF	TGCGCCAGCAGCCAGTTCCCCTTTGACAGGGAGAAACTGTTTTTT
.	TRBV27	TRBJ1-2	13	.	CASSLRQGYGYTF	TGTGCCAGCAGTTTGCGGCAGGGCTATGGCTACACCTTC